This T cell receptor beta chain was captured in a study of CD8+CD57+ T cells in acquired aplastic anemia. Study background: Mean yield of DNA from sorted CD4+ and CD8+ cells was around 3 ug. Study-wide findings and caveats: Statistical testing detected no significant gap in CD8+ Simpson's diversity between patients and controls.

Comment on this clonotype: Antigen specificity is unknown.

This CDR3 has 16 residues. Germline CDR1 is SQVTM and CDR2 is ANQGSEA. V shed 4 bases, J shed 1 base, and the junction held 10 bases outside the gene matches. Patients sequenced had flow cytometry evidence of CD8+CD57+ cell expansion. Severe acquired aplastic anemia was the diagnosis recorded for all patients. TCR beta VDJ and CDR3 were profiled, and genomic DNA was the template. TCRdb processed the reads anew with MiXCR; each CDR3 protein has one entry. The data hold 450,000 to 600,000 distinct CDR3 sequences, with under 40% observed a single time. The rearrangement uses TRBV29-1 and TRBJ2-3; 8 nucleotides agree with TRBD2. The receptor was isolated from a human donor with aplastic anemia. Sequencing input: sorted CD4+, CD8+, or CD8+CD57+ T cells (not recorded which) from PBMCs. The CDR3 spells CSVAGGSGTGTDTQYF. The CDR3 DNA reads TGCAGCGTTGCCGGGGGTAGCGGGACCGGCACAGATACGCAGTATTTT.